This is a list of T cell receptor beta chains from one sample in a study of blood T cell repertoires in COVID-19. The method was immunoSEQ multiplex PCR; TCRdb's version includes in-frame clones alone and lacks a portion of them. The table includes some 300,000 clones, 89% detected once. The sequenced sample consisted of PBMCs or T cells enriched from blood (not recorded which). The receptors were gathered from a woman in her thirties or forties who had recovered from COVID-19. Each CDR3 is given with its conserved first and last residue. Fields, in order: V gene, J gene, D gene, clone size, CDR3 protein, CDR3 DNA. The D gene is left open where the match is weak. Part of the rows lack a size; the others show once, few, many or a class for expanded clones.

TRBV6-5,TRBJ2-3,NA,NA,CASSYYAASTDTQYF,TGTGCCAGCAGTTACTATGCGGCTAGCACAGATACGCAGTATTTT
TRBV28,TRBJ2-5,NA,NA,CASSFLRTALETQYF,TGTGCCAGCAGTTTCCTACGGACAGCCCTAGAGACCCAGTACTTC
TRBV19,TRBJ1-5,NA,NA,CATTGNFDQPQHF,TGTGCCACCACAGGTAATTTCGATCAGCCCCAGCATTTT
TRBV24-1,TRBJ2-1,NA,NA,CATSEPDMSSYNEQFF,TGTGCCACCAGTGAGCCGGACATGAGCTCCTACAATGAGCAGTTCTTC
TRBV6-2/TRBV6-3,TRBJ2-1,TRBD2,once,CASSNPFRLGLAGVGEQFF,TGTGCCAGCAGCAATCCTTTTAGGTTGGGACTAGCGGGAGTAGGTGAGCAGTTCTTC
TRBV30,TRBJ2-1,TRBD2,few,CAWRRTGGSPNEQFF,TGTGCCTGGAGGAGGACCGGGGGGAGCCCAAATGAGCAGTTCTTC
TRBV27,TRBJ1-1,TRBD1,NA,CASSRRGQGVNEAFF,TGTGCCAGCAGCAGACGGGGACAGGGAGTAAATGAAGCTTTCTTT
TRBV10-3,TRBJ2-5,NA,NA,CAIKKRVEETQYF,TGTGCCATCAAGAAGAGGGTAGAAGAGACCCAGTACTTC
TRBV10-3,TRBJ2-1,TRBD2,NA,CAIRGGGGAEEQFF,TGTGCCATCAGGGGTGGCGGGGGGGCAGAAGAGCAGTTCTTC
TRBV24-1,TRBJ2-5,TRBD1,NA,CATSEAGTGHQETQYF,TGTGCCACCAGTGAGGCCGGGACAGGCCACCAAGAGACTCAGTACTTC
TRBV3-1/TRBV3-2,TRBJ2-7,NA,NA,CASSPTAGVGIFEQYF,TGTGCCAGCAGCCCCACGGCAGGGGTTGGAATCTTCGAGCAGTACTTC
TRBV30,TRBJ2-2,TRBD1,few,CAWSERGQGATGELFF,TGTGCCTGGAGTGAGAGGGGACAGGGGGCCACCGGGGAGCTGTTTTTT
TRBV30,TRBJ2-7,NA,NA,CAWGTAGVYEQYF,TGTGCCTGGGGGACGGCAGGGGTCTACGAGCAGTACTTC
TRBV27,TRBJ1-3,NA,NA,CASSLRSGNTIYF,TGTGCCAGCAGTTTACGGTCCGGAAACACCATATATTTT
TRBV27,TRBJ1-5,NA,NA,CASSLSRGYQPQHF,TGTGCCAGCAGTTTAAGTAGGGGTTATCAGCCCCAGCATTTT
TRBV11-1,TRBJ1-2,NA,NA,CASSLKTGPNYGYTF,TGTGCCAGCAGCTTAAAAACAGGTCCTAACTATGGCTACACCTTC
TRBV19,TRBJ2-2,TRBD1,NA,CASSIGRQGVIPELFF,TGTGCCAGTAGTATCGGCAGGCAGGGGGTTATTCCAGAGCTGTTTTTT
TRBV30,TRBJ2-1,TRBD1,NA,CAWRKRQGPGGNEQFF,TGTGCCTGGAGGAAGAGACAGGGGCCCGGGGGCAATGAGCAGTTCTTC
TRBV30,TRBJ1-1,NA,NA,CAWSEQLNTEAFF,TGTGCCTGGAGTGAACAGCTGAACACTGAAGCTTTCTTT
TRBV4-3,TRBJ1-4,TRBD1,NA,CASSLGTGSNEKLFF,TGCGCCAGCAGCCTAGGGACAGGATCTAATGAAAAACTGTTTTTT
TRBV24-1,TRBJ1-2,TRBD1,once,CATSAQGAYGYTF,TGTGCCACCAGTGCCCAGGGGGCGTATGGCTACACCTTC
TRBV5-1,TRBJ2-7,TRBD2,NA,CASSSVAGGYEQYF,TGCGCCAGCAGCTCCGTGGCGGGAGGCTACGAGCAGTACTTC
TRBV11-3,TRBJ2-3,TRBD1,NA,CASSLGAGQGSADTQYF,TGTGCCAGCAGCTTAGGAGCGGGACAGGGTTCCGCAGATACGCAGTATTTT